This T cell receptor beta chain was retrieved from a study of T cells after yellow fever vaccination. Trimming removed 6 bases at V and 4 bases at J, with 12 bases between. CDR3 length equals 12 residues. The V gene's germline CDR1 is SQVTM and CDR2 ANQGSEA. MiXCR was run by TCRdb on the 5' RACE reads, yielding one entry per CDR3 protein. This sample carries about 580,000 distinct CDR3 sequences, approximately 16% of them seen once, and the ten largest clones take about 18%. The receptor was isolated from a man aged 18 to 30 who received the YFV17D yellow fever vaccine. The specimen comprised PBMCs, sampled 4 to 5 days after the first yellow fever vaccination. The chain recombines TRBV29-1 with TRBJ1-1; D gene ambiguous. The CDR3 loop reads CSVGEWGTEAFF. CDR3 coding DNA: TGCAGCGTCGGGGAATGGGGCACTGAAGCTTTCTTT.